The next 6 T cell receptor beta chains were all read from a single sample in a study of identical twins. MiXCR, run by TCRdb on the 5' RACE reads, gives a single entry per CDR3 protein. The table has more than 600,000 distinct CDR3 sequences, roughly 18% seen once. The same sample was also used in a study of T cells expressing NK-cell markers.

The specimen was PBMCs. Receptors were obtained from a young woman in good health.

This clonotype was seen at least ten times. V is TRBV20-1 and J is TRBJ2-1; D gene ambiguous. V lost 5 bases and J lost 8, with 10 bases in between. In germline, CDR1 is DFQATT, CDR2 SNEGSKA (reference sequence). This CDR3 spans 11 amino acids. The CDR3 DNA is TGCAGTGCTCCTGACTTCCATGAGCAGTTCTTC. Its protein product is CSAPDFHEQFF.

This clonotype turned up a few times. The gene calls are TRBV9 and TRBJ2-1; 7 bases are a match to TRBD2. With 0 bases clipped from V and 0 bases from J, the junction kept 6 bases outside the gene matches. Germline CDR1 reads SGDLS; CDR2 reads YYNGEE. The CDR3 spans 17 residues. CDR3 nucleotide sequence: TGTGCCAGCAGCGTAGGGCTAGCGGTAAGCTCCTACAATGAGCAGTTCTTC. Translation gives CASSVGLAVSSYNEQFF. Using reference TRBV9 and TRBJ2-1 for the parts outside the CDR3, the full variable domain is DSGVTQTPKHLITATGQRVTLRCSPRSGDLSVYWYQQSLDQGLQFLIQYYNGEERAKGNILERFSAQQFPDLHSELNLSSLELGDSALYFCASSVGLAVSSYNEQFFGPGTRLTVL.

CDR3 in amino acids: CASRPVSNTEAFF. CDR3 DNA: TGTGCCAGCAGGCCAGTTTCGAACACTGAAGCTTTCTTT. The chain links TRBV5-4 to TRBJ1-1, with D uncertain. This CDR3 comprises 13 residues. Deletions cut 5 bases from V and 1 base from J, with 9 bases between. Germline loops: CDR1 SGHNT, CDR2 YYREEE (reference sequence).

This clonotype was seen only a few times. The V gene is TRBV29-1, the J gene TRBJ2-7; D perhaps matches TRBD1 (6 bases). Germline V gene sequence: CDR1 SQVTM, CDR2 ANQGSEA. The CDR3 has 14 residues. Trimming left V 4 bases short and J 5 bases short, with 18 bases between. CDR3 in DNA: TGCAGCGTTGCTCTTTCAGGGGACGTAGACGAGCAGTACTTC. It encodes CSVALSGDVDEQYF.

This clonotype was counted a few times. In nucleotides, the CDR3 is TGTGCCAGCAGCTTAGGTCTAACAGGATTATCCCATTATGACACCGGGGAGCTGTTTTTT. Translation gives CASSLGLTGLSHYDTGELFF. The chain couples TRBV11-1 to TRBJ2-2; tentative D call: TRBD1 (5 bases). Trimming removed 1 base from V and 3 bases from J, with 24 bases in between. CDR1 is SGHAT and CDR2 is FQDESV in the germline V gene (reference sequence). CDR3 length: 20 amino acids.

The table lists this clonotype with a few counts. The chain is built from TRBV7-9 and TRBJ1-1; possibly TRBD1 for D (6 bases). The ends were cut back, 0 bases at V and 4 bases at J, with 15 bases in the middle. Germline lookup yields CDR1 SEHNR and CDR2 FQNEAQ (reference sequence). CDR3 size: 16 residues. The CDR3: CASSLASWGLGTEAFF. DNA of the CDR3: TGTGCCAGCAGCTTAGCATCGTGGGGGCTCGGCACTGAAGCTTTCTTT.